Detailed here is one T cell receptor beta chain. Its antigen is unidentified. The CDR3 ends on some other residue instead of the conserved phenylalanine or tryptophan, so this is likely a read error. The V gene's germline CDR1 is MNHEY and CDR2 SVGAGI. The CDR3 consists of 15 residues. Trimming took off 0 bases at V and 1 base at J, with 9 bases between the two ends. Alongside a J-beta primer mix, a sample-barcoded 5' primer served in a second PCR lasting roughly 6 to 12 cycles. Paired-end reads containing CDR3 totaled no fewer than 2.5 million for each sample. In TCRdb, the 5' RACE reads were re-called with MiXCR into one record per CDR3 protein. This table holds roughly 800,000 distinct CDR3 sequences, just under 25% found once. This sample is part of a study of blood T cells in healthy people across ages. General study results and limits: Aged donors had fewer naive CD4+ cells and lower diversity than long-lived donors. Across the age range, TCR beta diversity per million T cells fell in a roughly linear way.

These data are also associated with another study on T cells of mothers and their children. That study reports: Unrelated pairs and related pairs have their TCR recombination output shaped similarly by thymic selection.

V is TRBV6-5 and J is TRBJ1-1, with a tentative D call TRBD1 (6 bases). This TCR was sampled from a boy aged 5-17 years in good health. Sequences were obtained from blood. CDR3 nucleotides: TGTGCCAGCAGTTACTCCGAGACAGGGAACACTGAAGCTTTCCTT. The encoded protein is CASSYSETGNTEAFL.